The 5 T cell receptor beta chains given below trace back to one sample, sequenced in a study of tumor and adjacent non-tumor tissue in lung cancer. The template was RNA from unsorted bulk tissue. The normal lung tissue was taken more than 3 cm from the tumor edge. A modified ARM-PCR protocol with three rounds of nested PCR amplified TCRbeta. In TCRdb, the multiplex PCR reads were re-called with MiXCR into one record per CDR3 protein. The table shows about 44,000 distinct CDR3 sequences, with roughly two thirds occurring only once. Sequencing was done on a sample of distant non-tumor lung tissue. These receptors all come from a woman aged 40-49 years with non-small cell lung cancer.

This clonotype appeared a single time. The junction and the germline gene differ at one end; a read error may be behind it. This chain links TRBV20-1 with TRBJ2-1; D not certain. The germline CDR1 and CDR2 sequences are DFQATT and SNEGSKA (reference sequence). This CDR3 contains 16 residues. The CDR3 sequence: CCARDRRRPTNNEQFF. The CDR3 DNA reads as TGCTGTGCTAGAGATAGGAGACGGCCAACCAACAATGAGCAGTTCTTC.

The table lists this clonotype with a few counts. The chain couples TRBV7-2 to TRBJ2-5, with TRBD2 identical over 7 bases. The germline CDR1 and CDR2 sequences are SGHTA and FQGNSA. V trimming: 10 bases; J trimming: 0 bases; junction bases outside the gene matches: 11. The CDR3 extends over 15 amino acids. CDR3 sequence reads: CATSLVGLNQETQYF. CDR3 coding DNA: TGTGCCACCTCACTAGTGGGACTAAACCAAGAGACCCAGTACTTC. Using reference TRBV7-2 and TRBJ2-5 for the parts outside the CDR3, the full variable domain is GAGVSQSPSNKVTEKGKDVELRCDPISGHTALYWYRQSLGQGLEFLIYFQGNSAPDKSGLPSDRFSAERTGGSVSTLTIQRTQQEDSAVYLCATSLVGLNQETQYFGPGTRLLVL.

This chain uses TRBV6-6 with TRBJ2-1; D unresolved. V lost 11 bases and J lost 12, with 17 bases in between. The germline V gene encodes CDR1 MNHNY and CDR2 SVGAGI (reference sequence). The CDR3 covers 11 residues. CDR3 in amino acids: CAGIWSDVQFF. CDR3 nucleotide sequence: TGTGCCGGCATCTGGTCGGATGTGCAGTTCTTC.

In the case of this clonotype: It may be a read error: a sequence one base away is much more abundant. V usage is TRBV7-9 and J usage is TRBJ1-3; possible D gene TRBD1, 5 bases. The V and J ends lost 6 bases and 0 bases respectively, with 9 bases between them. The germline gives CDR1 SEHNR, CDR2 FQNEAQ (reference sequence). The CDR3 consists of 14 residues. CDR3 DNA: TGTGCCAGCAGATTGCAGGGCTCTGGAAACACCATATATTTT. It yields the protein CASRLQGSGNTIYF.

With regard to this clonotype: Since a much larger clone is just one base distant, this may be a read error. The rearrangement links TRBV20-1 to TRBJ1-1, with a tentative D call TRBD1 (6 bases). This CDR3 contains 15 residues. Germline V gene data show CDR1 as DFQATT and CDR2 as SNEGSKA (reference sequence). CDR3 protein: CRAREGGARNTEAFF. The CDR3 DNA reads as TGCAGAGCTAGGGAGGGGGGGGCCAGAAACACTGAAGCTTTCTTT.